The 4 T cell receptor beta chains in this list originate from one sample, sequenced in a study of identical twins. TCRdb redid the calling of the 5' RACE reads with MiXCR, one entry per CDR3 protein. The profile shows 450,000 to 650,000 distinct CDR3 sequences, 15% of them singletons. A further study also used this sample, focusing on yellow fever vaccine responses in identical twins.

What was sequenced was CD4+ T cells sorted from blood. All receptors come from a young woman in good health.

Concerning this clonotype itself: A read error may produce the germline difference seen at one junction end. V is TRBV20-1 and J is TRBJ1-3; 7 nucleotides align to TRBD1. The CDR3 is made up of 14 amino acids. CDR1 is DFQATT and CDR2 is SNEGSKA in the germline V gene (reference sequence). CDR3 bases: TGCAGTGCTCGAGACAGGGCCTCTGGAAACACCATATATTTT. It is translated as CSARDRASGNTIYF.

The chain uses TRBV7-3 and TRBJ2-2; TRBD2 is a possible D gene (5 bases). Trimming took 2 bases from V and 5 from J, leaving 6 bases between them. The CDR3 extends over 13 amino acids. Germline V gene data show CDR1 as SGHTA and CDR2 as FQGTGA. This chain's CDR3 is CASSLQRTGELFF. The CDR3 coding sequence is TGTGCCAGCAGCTTACAGCGGACCGGGGAGCTGTTTTTT.

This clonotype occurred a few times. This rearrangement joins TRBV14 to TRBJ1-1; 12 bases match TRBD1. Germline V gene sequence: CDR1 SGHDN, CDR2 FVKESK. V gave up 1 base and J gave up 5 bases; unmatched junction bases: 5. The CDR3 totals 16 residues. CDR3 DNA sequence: TGTGCCAGCAGCCAAGGGGACAGGGGGCGCGGAACTGAAGCTTTCTTT. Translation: CASSQGDRGRGTEAFF. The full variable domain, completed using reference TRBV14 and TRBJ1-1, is EAGVTQFPSHSVIEKGQTVTLRCDPISGHDNLYWYRRVMGKEIKFLLHFVKESKQDESGMPNNRFLAERTGGTYSTLKVQPAELEDSGVYFCASSQGDRGRGTEAFFGQGTRLTVV.

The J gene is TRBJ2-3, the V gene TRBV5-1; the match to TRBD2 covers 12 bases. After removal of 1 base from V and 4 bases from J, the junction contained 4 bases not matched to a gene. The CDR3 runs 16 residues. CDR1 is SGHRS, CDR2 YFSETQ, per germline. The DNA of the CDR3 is TGCGCCAGCAGCTTGACTAGCGGGGGGAGAGCAGATACGCAGTATTTT. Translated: CASSLTSGGRADTQYF.